This is a list of T cell receptor beta chains from one sample in a study of shared clonotypes between healthy human individuals. Method: immunoSEQ multiplex PCR; TCRdb's copy keeps in-frame clones and lacks some. The sample lists about 520,000 clones, more than 75% occurring once. The specimen sequenced was PBMCs. These receptors all come from a woman in her 40s in good health. Some clones in this sample may be carry-over from other donors' samples. CDR3s include the opening cysteine and the closing phenylalanine or tryptophan. Each record gives: clone size, J gene, V gene, D gene, CDR3 DNA, CDR3 protein. The D gene is left open where the match is weak. Clone size is shown for a subset of rows, as once, few, many or a class of expanded clone.

NA | TRBJ2-2 | TRBV5-1 | TRBD1 | TGCGCCAGCAGCCTCGGGACAGGAGGCACCGGGGAGCTGTTTTTT | CASSLGTGGTGELFF
NA | TRBJ1-4 | TRBV28 | TRBD1 | TGTGCCAGCAAGCTAGCGGGACAGGGCATAGTAGCTAATGAAAAACTGTTTTTT | CASKLAGQGIVANEKLFF
NA | TRBJ2-7 | TRBV28 | TRBD2 | TGTGCCAGCAGTCCCCCGGGACTAGTTTACGAGCAGTACTTC | CASSPPGLVYEQYF
NA | TRBJ2-5 | TRBV30 | NA | TGTGCCTCCGTTTTCGGGGTTGGGTGGGAGACCCAGTACTTC | CASVFGVGWETQYF
once | TRBJ1-3 | TRBV28 | TRBD1 | TGTGCCAGCACCCTCTCGACAGGGGGCCTAAACACCATATATTTT | CASTLSTGGLNTIYF
many | TRBJ2-1 | TRBV29-1 | NA | TGCAGCGTTGATTGGGCTAGCGTACAGGACAATGAGCAGTTCTTC | CSVDWASVQDNEQFF
NA | TRBJ1-2 | TRBV15 | NA | TGTGCCACCAGCAGGAATACAGGCTATGGCTACACCTTC | CATSRNTGYGYTF
NA | TRBJ1-4 | TRBV5-6 | TRBD1 | TGTGCCAGCAGTGCCGGGACAGTGAATGAAAAACTGTTTTTT | CASSAGTVNEKLFF
once | TRBJ2-1 | TRBV6-1 | NA | TGTGCCAGCAGTGAAGCGCGCACCCCCCGCTACAATGAGCAGTTCTTC | CASSEARTPRYNEQFF
NA | TRBJ1-5 | TRBV28 | TRBD1 | TGTGCCAGCAGTTTTACTGGGACAGGGGTTCAGCCCCAGCATTTT | CASSFTGTGVQPQHF
NA | TRBJ2-7 | TRBV28 | TRBD1 | TGTGCCAGCAGTTTCGCGACAGGGTGGTTCGAGCAGTACTTC | CASSFATGWFEQYF
NA | TRBJ2-3 | TRBV2 | TRBD2 | TGTGCCAGCAGTCGGATAGCGGGAGGTATGGCAGATACGCAGTATTTT | CASSRIAGGMADTQYF
few | TRBJ1-2 | TRBV18 | NA | TGTGCCAGCTCACCACCTGAAGGGGCCTATGGCTACACCTTC | CASSPPEGAYGYTF
NA | TRBJ2-3 | TRBV2 | NA | TGTGCCAGCCGCCTTTCAGGGGCCACAGATACGCAGTATTTT | CASRLSGATDTQYF
NA | TRBJ2-1 | TRBV18 | NA | TGTGCCAGCTCACCACCTGAGCCGCGGGGCCATGAGCAGTTCTTC | CASSPPEPRGHEQFF
NA | TRBJ1-2 | TRBV29-1 | NA | TGCAGCGTTCGGAGGGAAAGGCAGACCGGTACTTTAAACTATGGCTACACCTTC | CSVRRERQTGTLNYGYTF
NA | TRBJ1-2 | TRBV9 | TRBD1 | TGTGCCAGCAGCCCCGGGACAGGGGGCAAGATTTATGGCTACACCTTC | CASSPGTGGKIYGYTF
NA | TRBJ2-2 | TRBV15 | TRBD2 | TGTGCCACCAGCAGAGTCCCGACTAGCATCGGGGAGCTGTTTTTT | CATSRVPTSIGELFF
NA | TRBJ1-5 | TRBV28 | NA | TGTGCCAGCAGTCGGACGGGACTTAGCAATCAGCCCCAGCATTTT | CASSRTGLSNQPQHF
NA | TRBJ2-7 | TRBV4-1 | TRBD2 | TGCGCCAGCAGCAAGGCGGGAGCGAGCTCCTACGAGCAGTACTTC | CASSKAGASSYEQYF
NA | TRBJ1-2 | TRBV11-2 | NA | TGTGCCAGCAGCTTAGGTGGGGACTATGGCTACACCTTC | CASSLGGDYGYTF
NA | TRBJ2-5 | TRBV2 | NA | TGTGCCAGCCTGGACAGCGGAGAGACCCAGTACTTC | CASLDSGETQYF
NA | TRBJ1-4 | TRBV5-1 | NA | TGCGCCAGCAGCTTCGGGACACAAAATGAAAAACTGTTTTTT | CASSFGTQNEKLFF
NA | TRBJ1-2 | TRBV4-3 | NA | TGCGCCAGCAGCCAAGCTCGGGCGGGGGGGCTCAGCTATGGCTACACCTTC | CASSQARAGGLSYGYTF
NA | TRBJ1-1 | TRBV7-2 | TRBD1 | TGTGCCAGCAGCCCAAGGCAGGGGGGGGGCACTGAAGCTTTCTTT | CASSPRQGGGTEAFF
NA | TRBJ2-5 | TRBV28 | TRBD2 | TGTGCCAGCAGTTTGCGGGGGGCTAGCCTGAAGGTGGAGGCCCAGTACTTC | CASSLRGASLKVEAQYF
NA | TRBJ2-2 | TRBV6-1 | TRBD1 | TGTGCCAGCAGTCCAGGGGGAGACACCGGGGAGCTGTTTTTT | CASSPGGDTGELFF
few | TRBJ2-7 | TRBV7-8 | TRBD1 | TGTGCCAGCAGCCCGGACAGGGCCGACGAGCAGTACTTC | CASSPDRADEQYF
NA | TRBJ2-1 | TRBV9 | TRBD2 | TGTGCCAGCAGCGAGAGCAGGGAGGGAGGGCCAAGGGATGAGCAGTTCTTC | CASSESREGGPRDEQFF
NA | TRBJ2-3 | TRBV6-1 | TRBD1 | TGTGCCAGCAGTGGGGGGACAGGCCGCCGCGGCACAGATACGCAGTATTTT | CASSGGTGRRGTDTQYF
once | TRBJ1-5 | TRBV28 | NA | TGTGCCAGCGAAACTGGGGGGGAGCAGGGGTTCTTTTCCCAGCATTTT | CASETGGEQGFFSQHF
NA | TRBJ1-1 | TRBV5-4 | NA | TGTGCCAGCAGCGGAGGATCATATTACGTCACGAACACTGAAGCTTTCTTT | CASSGGSYYVTNTEAFF
NA | TRBJ2-7 | TRBV19 | NA | TGTGCCAGTAACGATCGGGGGTCCGAGCAGTACTTC | CASNDRGSEQYF
NA | TRBJ2-2 | TRBV28 | TRBD2 | TGTGCCAGTCGCGTCGGGGGGGGAGACACCGGGGAGCTGTTTTTT | CASRVGGGDTGELFF
NA | TRBJ2-7 | TRBV20-1 | NA | TGCAGTGCTAGAGCCGGGAACGAGCAGTACTTC | CSARAGNEQYF
few | TRBJ1-1 | TRBV28 | NA | TGTGCCAGCAGGTGGGGGGCGAACACTGAAGCTTTCTTT | CASRWGANTEAFF
few | TRBJ2-5 | TRBV2 | TRBD2 | TGTGCCAGCAGCTCACTAGCGGGAGGGCCAGGGGAGACCCAGTACTTC | CASSSLAGGPGETQYF
NA | TRBJ2-2 | TRBV30 | NA | TGTGCCTGGCCCACCTCAGGGGACCCTCGGGCTGGGGAGCTGTTTTTT | CAWPTSGDPRAGELFF
NA | TRBJ2-1 | TRBV7-9 | TRBD2 | TGTGCCAGCAGCGCCACTAGCGGCTCCTACAATGAGCAGTTCTTC | CASSATSGSYNEQFF
NA | TRBJ1-5 | TRBV15 | TRBD1 | TGTGCCACCAGCAGAGGAGGCGGGACAGGCGATCAGCCCCAGCATTTT | CATSRGGGTGDQPQHF
NA | TRBJ2-5 | TRBV7-2 | NA | TGTGCCAGCAGCTTATACGCCGCCAGCCAAGAGACCCAGTACTTC | CASSLYAASQETQYF
few | TRBJ2-7 | TRBV29-1 | NA | TGCAGCGTTGTAGGGACGTACAGGGTCGCCTACGAGCAGTACTTC | CSVVGTYRVAYEQYF
once | TRBJ2-2 | TRBV9 | NA | TGTGCCAGCAGCCGAGCCCTCTACCAGGATGGGGAGCTGTTTTTT | CASSRALYQDGELFF
NA | TRBJ2-1 | TRBV4-2 | TRBD2 | TGTGCCAGCAGCCTGGGACTAGCGGCCAATGAGCAGTTCTTC | CASSLGLAANEQFF
NA | TRBJ2-7 | TRBV6-1 | NA | TGTGCCAGCAGGGGGGAGGTGAGCTCCTACGAGCAGTACTTC | CASRGEVSSYEQYF
many | TRBJ2-5 | TRBV5-4 | TRBD1 | TGTGCCAGCAGCTTGCCAGGGACAGGGGAAGAGACCCAGTACTTC | CASSLPGTGEETQYF
once | TRBJ1-2 | TRBV11-2 | NA | TGTGCCAGCAGCTTAGAGACGGACTATGGCTACACCTTC | CASSLETDYGYTF
NA | TRBJ2-7 | TRBV28 | TRBD2 | TGTGCCAGCAGGGGACTAGCGGGAGCCTACGAGCAGTACTTC | CASRGLAGAYEQYF
few | TRBJ1-2 | TRBV5-1 | NA | TGCGCCAGCAGCCTTGGCGAGAACTATGGCTACACCTTC | CASSLGENYGYTF
NA | TRBJ2-7 | TRBV7-2 | NA | TGTGCCAGCAGCTTGACGGCTCGCTACGAGCAGTACTTC | CASSLTARYEQYF
NA | TRBJ2-7 | TRBV7-2 | TRBD2 | TGTGCCAGCAGCTTAGTGGGGACTAGCTGGGGCGAGCAGTACTTC | CASSLVGTSWGEQYF
NA | TRBJ1-1 | TRBV29-1 | NA | TGCAGCGTTGACAGGGGCACTGAAGCTTTCTTT | CSVDRGTEAFF